This T cell receptor (beta chain) is from a study of T-cell memory formation after mild COVID-19. Overall study context: Largely donor-specific TCR clusters were found.

Whole-study findings and limits: Pre-infection memory already had some responding clones, implying cross-reactive memory joined. Clones that contracted from day 15 to 85 had balanced CD4/CD8; later expanders were CD4+ biased.

V shed 0 bases and J shed 5 bases, with 16 bases lying between them. The CDR3 runs to 17 residues. The germline gives CDR1 MNHEY, CDR2 SVGAGI. A remark on this clonotype: The antigen is undetermined.

TCRdb re-derived calls from the 5' RACE reads in MiXCR, one entry per CDR3 protein. Of roughly 300,000 distinct CDR3 sequences listed, roughly 8.2% are singletons. The chain is built from TRBV6-5 and TRBJ1-4; maybe TRBD1 (6 bases). The sequence was obtained from a man in his late teens or twenties who had mild COVID-19 (a few samples of this study predate the infection). Cell type and time point are not known. The specimen was PBMCs or a T cell subset sorted from them (not recorded which). CDR3 bases: TGTGCCAGCAGTTACTCGGTATCGGACAGACCCAATGAAAAACTGTTTTTT. It codes for CASSYSVSDRPNEKLFF.